The rows below give T cell receptor beta chains drawn from one sample of a study of T cells in Graves' hyperthyroidism and ophthalmopathy. TCRdb re-called the multiplex PCR reads with MiXCR, one entry per CDR3 protein. The data show hundreds of thousands of distinct CDR3 sequences, with 15% to 20% seen just once and around 3.3% held by the top ten. Source material: blood. The origin of the receptors is a woman aged 40 to 50 with Graves' ophthalmopathy. Both conserved end residues are part of each CDR3. The order of the fields is clone size, D gene, J gene, V gene, CDR3 protein, CDR3 DNA. D genes are given only for firm matches. Not every row has a clone size; where given, it reads once, few, many or a size class.

abundance: many
d_gene: NA
j_gene: TRBJ1-2
v_gene: TRBV7-9
CDR3aa: CAIPIGDAGYTF
CDR3nt: TGTGCCATTCCGATCGGGGATGCTGGCTACACCTTC

abundance: NA
d_gene: NA
j_gene: TRBJ2-2
v_gene: TRBV12-3/TRBV12-4
CDR3aa: CASSPIRTAGELFF
CDR3nt: TGTGCCAGCAGTCCGATCCGGACTGCCGGGGAGCTGTTTTTT

abundance: NA
d_gene: NA
j_gene: TRBJ2-7
v_gene: TRBV19
CDR3aa: CASSMKGGSAYEQYF
CDR3nt: TGTGCCAGTAGTATGAAGGGAGGCAGCGCCTACGAGCAGTACTTC

abundance: many
d_gene: NA
j_gene: TRBJ2-5
v_gene: TRBV10-2
CDR3aa: CASRPPRDTETQYF
CDR3nt: TGCGCCAGCAGACCCCCCCGGGACACTGAGACCCAGTACTTC

abundance: many
d_gene: NA
j_gene: TRBJ2-7
v_gene: TRBV2
CDR3aa: CASTNTLGEQYF
CDR3nt: TGTGCCAGCACCAACACCCTCGGCGAGCAGTACTTC

abundance: many
d_gene: NA
j_gene: TRBJ1-5
v_gene: TRBV4-1
CDR3aa: CASSQVGRVSNQPQHF
CDR3nt: TGCGCCAGCAGCCAAGTGGGCAGGGTCAGCAATCAGCCCCAGCATTTT

abundance: NA
d_gene: NA
j_gene: TRBJ2-1
v_gene: TRBV27
CDR3aa: CATSTGPVRYYEQFF
CDR3nt: TGTGCCACCTCCACAGGGCCGGTCCGGTACTATGAGCAGTTCTTC

abundance: few
d_gene: NA
j_gene: TRBJ2-5
v_gene: TRBV18
CDR3aa: CASSPVAGAVQETQYF
CDR3nt: TGTGCCAGCTCACCAGTTGCAGGGGCTGTCCAAGAGACCCAGTACTTC

abundance: few
d_gene: TRBD2
j_gene: TRBJ2-2
v_gene: TRBV12-3/TRBV12-4
CDR3aa: CASSFQTSSGELFF
CDR3nt: TGTGCCAGCAGTTTCCAGACTAGCAGCGGGGAGCTGTTTTTT

abundance: NA
d_gene: TRBD2
j_gene: TRBJ2-2
v_gene: TRBV3-1
CDR3aa: CASSQGSLAGVVGELFF
CDR3nt: TGTGCCAGCAGCCAAGGGAGTCTAGCGGGAGTGGTCGGGGAGCTGTTTTTT

abundance: NA
d_gene: TRBD2
j_gene: TRBJ2-5
v_gene: TRBV20-1
CDR3aa: CSARVASGAKETQYF
CDR3nt: TGCAGTGCTAGAGTCGCTAGCGGAGCTAAAGAGACCCAGTACTTC

abundance: many
d_gene: TRBD2
j_gene: TRBJ2-3
v_gene: TRBV5-1
CDR3aa: CASSLEVGGGTRDTQYF
CDR3nt: TGCGCCAGCAGCTTGGAAGTCGGGGGGGGGACGAGGGATACGCAGTATTTT

abundance: many
d_gene: NA
j_gene: TRBJ2-1
v_gene: TRBV11-2
CDR3aa: CASSGQTFYYNEQFF
CDR3nt: TGTGCCAGCAGCGGACAGACCTTTTACTACAATGAGCAGTTCTTC

abundance: few
d_gene: NA
j_gene: TRBJ2-1
v_gene: TRBV4-2
CDR3aa: CASSRRAAGDPSSNEQFF
CDR3nt: TGTGCCAGCAGCCGAAGAGCGGCTGGGGACCCGTCGTCCAATGAGCAGTTCTTC

abundance: NA
d_gene: TRBD1
j_gene: TRBJ1-6
v_gene: TRBV7-2
CDR3aa: CASSLVGDRNSPLHF
CDR3nt: TGTGCCAGCAGCTTAGTAGGGGACAGGAATTCACCCCTCCACTTT

abundance: many
d_gene: NA
j_gene: TRBJ1-3
v_gene: TRBV30
CDR3aa: CAWQGNSGNTIYF
CDR3nt: TGTGCCTGGCAGGGCAACTCTGGAAACACCATATATTTT

abundance: few
d_gene: TRBD2
j_gene: TRBJ2-1
v_gene: TRBV5-1
CDR3aa: CASSHPSGGGYNEQFF
CDR3nt: TGCGCCAGCAGCCACCCCAGCGGGGGGGGGTACAATGAGCAGTTCTTC

abundance: many
d_gene: NA
j_gene: TRBJ1-5
v_gene: TRBV2
CDR3aa: CASRVVGNQPQHF
CDR3nt: TGTGCCAGCCGGGTGGTCGGTAATCAGCCCCAGCATTTT

abundance: NA
d_gene: NA
j_gene: TRBJ1-6
v_gene: TRBV6-2/TRBV6-3
CDR3aa: CASSLGGGVGNSPLHF
CDR3nt: TGTGCCAGCAGTTTAGGGGGGGGAGTTGGGAATTCACCCCTCCACTTT

abundance: many
d_gene: NA
j_gene: TRBJ2-1
v_gene: TRBV5-5
CDR3aa: CASSLAWGSEQFF
CDR3nt: TGTGCCAGCAGCTTGGCCTGGGGGAGTGAGCAGTTCTTC

abundance: NA
d_gene: TRBD1
j_gene: TRBJ2-7
v_gene: TRBV7-9
CDR3aa: CASSFPTGSYEQYF
CDR3nt: TGTGCCAGCAGCTTCCCGACAGGGAGCTACGAGCAGTACTTC

abundance: many
d_gene: NA
j_gene: TRBJ2-5
v_gene: TRBV20-1
CDR3aa: CSARGRAQQETQYF
CDR3nt: TGCAGTGCTAGAGGCAGGGCCCAACAAGAGACCCAGTACTTC

abundance: few
d_gene: TRBD2
j_gene: TRBJ2-1
v_gene: TRBV27
CDR3aa: CTSSEAGGPRNEQFF
CDR3nt: TGTACCAGCAGTGAAGCGGGAGGCCCGCGGAATGAGCAGTTCTTC

abundance: NA
d_gene: NA
j_gene: TRBJ2-6
v_gene: TRBV19
CDR3aa: CASSIGPARSGGANVLTF
CDR3nt: TGTGCCAGTAGTATCGGGCCGGCACGGTCCGGGGGGGCCAACGTCCTGACTTTC

abundance: many
d_gene: NA
j_gene: TRBJ1-1
v_gene: TRBV7-8
CDR3aa: CASSFWETEAFF
CDR3nt: TGTGCCAGCAGCTTTTGGGAGACTGAAGCTTTCTTT

abundance: many
d_gene: NA
j_gene: TRBJ1-6
v_gene: TRBV28
CDR3aa: CASRNMYNSPLHF
CDR3nt: TGTGCCAGCAGAAACATGTATAATTCACCCCTCCACTTT

abundance: NA
d_gene: TRBD2
j_gene: TRBJ2-3
v_gene: TRBV10-3
CDR3aa: CAISRLAGEADTQYF
CDR3nt: TGTGCCATCAGTCGACTAGCGGGGGAGGCAGATACGCAGTATTTT

abundance: NA
d_gene: NA
j_gene: TRBJ1-5
v_gene: TRBV20-1
CDR3aa: CSASTLGFRGHNQPQHF
CDR3nt: TGCAGTGCTAGCACCCTAGGGTTTAGGGGCCATAATCAGCCCCAGCATTTT

abundance: few
d_gene: NA
j_gene: TRBJ1-4
v_gene: TRBV2
CDR3aa: CASSDPGRGSTNEKLFF
CDR3nt: TGTGCCAGCAGTGACCCGGGGCGGGGTTCAACTAATGAAAAACTGTTTTTT